Here is one TCR beta chain with its context. The antigen is unknown. Trimming took 3 bases from V and 1 from J, leaving 9 bases between them. Per germline, CDR1 SGDLS and CDR2 YYNGEE. The CDR3 loop spans 14 amino acids. The entry originates in a study of blood T cells in healthy people across ages. In each sample, at least 6.5 million PBMCs were isolated. Whole-study findings and limits: Compared with aged donors, long-lived donors showed fewer expanded clones, suggesting selection.

With a J-beta primer mix and a sample-barcoded 5' primer, a second PCR ran 7 to 11 cycles. MiXCR was run by TCRdb on the 5' RACE reads, yielding one entry per CDR3 protein. The profile shows around 800,000 distinct CDR3 sequences, around 50% of them singletons. The receptor was isolated from a man of 80 years or more in good health. Sequencing input: blood. This chain uses TRBV9 with TRBJ2-3, with a possible D match to TRBD2 (6 bases). CDR3 nucleotides: TGTGCCAGCAGCGCTAGCGTACGCACAGATACGCAGTATTTT. Translating it yields CASSASVRTDTQYF.